The text below deals with one T cell receptor beta chain. The data are from a study of blood T cell repertoires in COVID-19. The germline V gene encodes CDR1 SNHLY and CDR2 FYNNEI. The CDR3 runs 12 residues. V was trimmed by 7 bases and J by 6 bases, leaving 13 bases between them. The assay was immunoSEQ multiplex PCR, and TCRdb's table has in-frame clones only and misses some. The sample has under 300,000 clones, around four fifths seen once; the top ten hold around 6%. The sequence came from a man older than 75 with acute or convalescent COVID-19. Material for sequencing was peripheral blood. The chain combines TRBV2 with TRBJ2-7, with a tentative D call TRBD2 (6 bases). The CDR3 region is CASIIGGSEQYF. CDR3 nucleotide sequence: TGTGCCAGCATTATCGGGGGTTCCGAGCAGTACTTC.